One TCR beta chain is described in this entry. Its antigen is as yet unknown. This PCR relied on a set of 60 Vbeta primers and 13 Jbeta primers. The data were produced by immunoSEQ multiplex PCR, yet TCRdb's version contains in-frame clones alone and is incomplete. The table has some 130,000 clones, approximately 80% seen once. Trimming stripped 3 bases from V and 1 base from J, with 13 bases between. The CDR3 covers 15 residues. Germline loops: CDR1 SGHTA, CDR2 FQGNSA. These data come from a study of cytomegalovirus exposure and HLA in healthy donors. Regarding the study as a whole: The majority of TCR sequences were rare, yet some public TCRs appeared in many donors. It was reportedly the case that the classifier diagnosed cytomegalovirus status with high specificity and sensitivity.

The rearrangement links TRBV7-2 to TRBJ2-7, with D perhaps TRBD1 (7 bases). This TCR was sampled from a boy aged 2 to 9 in good health and CMV-seronegative. Sequencing was carried out using PBMCs. CDR3 region: CASSFSAGQSYEQYF. CDR3 sequence (DNA): TGTGCCAGCAGCTTTAGCGCGGGACAGTCCTACGAGCAGTACTTC.